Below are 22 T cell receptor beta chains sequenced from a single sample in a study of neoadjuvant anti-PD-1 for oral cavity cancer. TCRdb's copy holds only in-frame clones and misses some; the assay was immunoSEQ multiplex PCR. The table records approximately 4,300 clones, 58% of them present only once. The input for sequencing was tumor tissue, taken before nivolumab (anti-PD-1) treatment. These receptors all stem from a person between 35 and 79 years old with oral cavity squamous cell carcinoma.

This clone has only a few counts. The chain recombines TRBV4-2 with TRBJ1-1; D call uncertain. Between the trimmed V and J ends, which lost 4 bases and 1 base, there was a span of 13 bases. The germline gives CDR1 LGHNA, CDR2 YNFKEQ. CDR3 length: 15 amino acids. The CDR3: CASSLSAFPNTEAFF. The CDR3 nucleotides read TGTGCCAGCAGCCTAAGTGCCTTTCCGAACACTGAAGCTTTCTTT.

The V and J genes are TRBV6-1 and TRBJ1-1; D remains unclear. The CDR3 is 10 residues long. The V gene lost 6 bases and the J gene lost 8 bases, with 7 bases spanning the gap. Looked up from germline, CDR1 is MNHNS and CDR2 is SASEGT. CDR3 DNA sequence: TGTGCCAGCAGGACGGAAGAAGCTTTCTTT. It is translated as CASRTEEAFF.

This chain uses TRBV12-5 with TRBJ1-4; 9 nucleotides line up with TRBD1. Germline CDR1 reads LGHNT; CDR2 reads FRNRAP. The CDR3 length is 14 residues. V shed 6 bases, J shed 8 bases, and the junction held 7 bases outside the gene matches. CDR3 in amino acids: CASGQTGGLEKLFF. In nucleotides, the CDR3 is TGTGCTAGTGGGCAGACAGGGGGTTTGGAAAAACTGTTTTTT.

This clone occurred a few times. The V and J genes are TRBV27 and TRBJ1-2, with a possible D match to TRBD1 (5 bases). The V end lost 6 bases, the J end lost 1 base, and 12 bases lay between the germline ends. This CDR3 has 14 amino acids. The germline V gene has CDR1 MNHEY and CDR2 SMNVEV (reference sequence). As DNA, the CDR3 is TGTGCCAGCAGCGACAGTCCGATTAACTATGGCTACACCTTC. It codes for CASSDSPINYGYTF.

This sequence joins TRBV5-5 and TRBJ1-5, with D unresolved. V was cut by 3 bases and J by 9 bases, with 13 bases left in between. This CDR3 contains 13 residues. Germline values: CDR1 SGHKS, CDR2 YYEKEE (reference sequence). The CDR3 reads CASSSASIGPQHF. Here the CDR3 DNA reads TGTGCCAGCAGCTCCGCCTCAATCGGGCCCCAGCATTTT.

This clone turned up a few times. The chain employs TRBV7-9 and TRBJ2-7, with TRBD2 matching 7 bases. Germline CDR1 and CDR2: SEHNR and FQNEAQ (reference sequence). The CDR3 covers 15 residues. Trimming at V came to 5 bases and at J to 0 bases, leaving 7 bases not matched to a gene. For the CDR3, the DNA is TGTGCCAGCAGCCCCCCCTGGGGGGGCTCCTACGAGCAGTACTTC. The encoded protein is CASSPPWGGSYEQYF. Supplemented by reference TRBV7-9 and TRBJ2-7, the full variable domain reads DTGVSQNPRHKITKRGQNVTFRCDPISEHNRLYWYRQTLGQGPEFLTYFQNEAQLEKSRLLSDRFSAERPKGSFSTLEIQRTEQGDSAMYLCASSPPWGGSYEQYFGPGTRLTVT.

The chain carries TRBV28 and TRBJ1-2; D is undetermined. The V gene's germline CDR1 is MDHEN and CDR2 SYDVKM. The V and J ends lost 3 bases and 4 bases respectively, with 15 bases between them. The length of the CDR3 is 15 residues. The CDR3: CASSFEGLRGYGYTF. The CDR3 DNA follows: TGTGCCAGCAGTTTCGAAGGTCTCCGGGGCTATGGCTACACCTTC.

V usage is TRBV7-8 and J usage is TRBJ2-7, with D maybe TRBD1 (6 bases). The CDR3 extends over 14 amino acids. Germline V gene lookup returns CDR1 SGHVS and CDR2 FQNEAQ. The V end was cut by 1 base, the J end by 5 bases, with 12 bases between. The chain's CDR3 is CASSLESAGDEQYF. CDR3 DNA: TGTGCCAGCAGCTTAGAGTCCGCAGGGGACGAGCAGTACTTC.

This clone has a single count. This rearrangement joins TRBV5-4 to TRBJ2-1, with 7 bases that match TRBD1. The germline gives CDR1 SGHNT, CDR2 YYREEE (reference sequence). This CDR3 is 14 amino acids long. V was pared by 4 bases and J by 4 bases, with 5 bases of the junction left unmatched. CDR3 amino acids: CASSGRTGYNEQFF. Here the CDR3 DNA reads TGTGCCAGCAGCGGACGGACAGGATACAATGAGCAGTTCTTC.

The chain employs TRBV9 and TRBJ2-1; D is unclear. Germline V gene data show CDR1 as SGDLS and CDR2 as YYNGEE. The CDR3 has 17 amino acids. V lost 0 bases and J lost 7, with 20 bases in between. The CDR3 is CASSVVGDTYSQNEQFF. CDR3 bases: TGTGCCAGCAGCGTAGTTGGTGACACCTACAGTCAGAATGAGCAGTTCTTC. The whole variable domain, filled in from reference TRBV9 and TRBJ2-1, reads DSGVTQTPKHLITATGQRVTLRCSPRSGDLSVYWYQQSLDQGLQFLIQYYNGEERAKGNILERFSAQQFPDLHSELNLSSLELGDSALYFCASSVVGDTYSQNEQFFGPGTRLTVL.

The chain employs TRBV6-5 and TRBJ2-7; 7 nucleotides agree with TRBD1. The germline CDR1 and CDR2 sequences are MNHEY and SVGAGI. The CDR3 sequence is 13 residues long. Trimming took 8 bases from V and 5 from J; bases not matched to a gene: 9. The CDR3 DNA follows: TGTGCCAGCTCGGGACAGTCCGCCCACGAGCAGTACTTC. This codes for CASSGQSAHEQYF.

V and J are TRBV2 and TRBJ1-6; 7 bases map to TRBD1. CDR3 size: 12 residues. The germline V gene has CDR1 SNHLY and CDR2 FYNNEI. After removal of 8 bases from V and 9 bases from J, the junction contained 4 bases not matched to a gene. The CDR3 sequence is CASFRDSSPLHF. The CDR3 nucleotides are TGTGCCAGCTTTAGGGACAGTTCACCCCTCCACTTT.

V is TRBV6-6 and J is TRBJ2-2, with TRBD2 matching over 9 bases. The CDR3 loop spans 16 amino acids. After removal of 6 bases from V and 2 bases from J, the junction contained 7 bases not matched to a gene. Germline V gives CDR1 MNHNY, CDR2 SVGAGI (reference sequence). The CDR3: CASRTSSGVNTGELFF. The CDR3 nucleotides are TGTGCCAGCAGGACTTCTAGCGGGGTAAACACCGGGGAGCTGTTTTTT.

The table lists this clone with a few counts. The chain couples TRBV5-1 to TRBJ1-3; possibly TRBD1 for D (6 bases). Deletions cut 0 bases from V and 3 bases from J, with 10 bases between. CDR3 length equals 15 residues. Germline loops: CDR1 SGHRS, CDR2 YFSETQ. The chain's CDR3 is CASSLVGGLGNTIYF. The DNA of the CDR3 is TGCGCCAGCAGCTTGGTAGGGGGGCTTGGAAACACCATATATTTT.

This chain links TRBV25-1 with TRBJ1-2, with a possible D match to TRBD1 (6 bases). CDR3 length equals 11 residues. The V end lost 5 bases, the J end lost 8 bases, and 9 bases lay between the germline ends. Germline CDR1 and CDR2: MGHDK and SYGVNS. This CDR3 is CASSPGVGYTF. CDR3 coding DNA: TGTGCCAGCAGTCCAGGGGTAGGCTACACCTTC.

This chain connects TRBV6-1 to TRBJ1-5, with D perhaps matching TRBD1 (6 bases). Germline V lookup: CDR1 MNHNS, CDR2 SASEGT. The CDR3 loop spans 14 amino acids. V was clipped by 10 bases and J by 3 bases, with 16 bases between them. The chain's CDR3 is CATSRGVNNQPQHF. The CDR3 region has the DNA TGTGCCACCAGCAGGGGAGTTAACAATCAGCCCCAGCATTTT.

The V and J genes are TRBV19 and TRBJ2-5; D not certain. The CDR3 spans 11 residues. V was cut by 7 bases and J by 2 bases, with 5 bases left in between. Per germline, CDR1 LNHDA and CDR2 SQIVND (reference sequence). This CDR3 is CASTEQETQYF. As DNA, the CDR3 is TGTGCCAGTACCGAACAAGAGACCCAGTACTTC.

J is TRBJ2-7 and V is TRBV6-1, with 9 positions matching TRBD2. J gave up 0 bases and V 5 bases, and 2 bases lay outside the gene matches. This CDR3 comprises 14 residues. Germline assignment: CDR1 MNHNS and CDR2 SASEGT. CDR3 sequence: CASSRLADSYEQYF. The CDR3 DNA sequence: TGTGCCAGCAGTAGACTAGCGGACTCCTACGAGCAGTACTTC.

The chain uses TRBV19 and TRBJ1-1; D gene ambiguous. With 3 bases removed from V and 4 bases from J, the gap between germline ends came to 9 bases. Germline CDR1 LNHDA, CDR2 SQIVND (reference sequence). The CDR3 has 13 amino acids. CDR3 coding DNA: TGTGCCAGTAGTATCGCCGAGGGCACTGAAGCTTTCTTT. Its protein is CASSIAEGTEAFF.

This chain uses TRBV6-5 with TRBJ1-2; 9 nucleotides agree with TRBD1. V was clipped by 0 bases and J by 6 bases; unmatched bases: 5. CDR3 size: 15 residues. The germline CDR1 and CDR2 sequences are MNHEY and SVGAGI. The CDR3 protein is CASSYSGQGVHGYTF. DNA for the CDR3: TGTGCCAGCAGTTACTCGGGACAGGGTGTTCATGGCTACACCTTC.

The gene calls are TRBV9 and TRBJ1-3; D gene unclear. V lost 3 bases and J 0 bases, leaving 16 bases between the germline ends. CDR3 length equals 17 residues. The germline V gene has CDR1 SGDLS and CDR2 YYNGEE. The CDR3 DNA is TGTGCCAGCAGCGCCATCCCCGGACGAGACTCTGGAAACACCATATATTTT. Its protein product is CASSAIPGRDSGNTIYF.

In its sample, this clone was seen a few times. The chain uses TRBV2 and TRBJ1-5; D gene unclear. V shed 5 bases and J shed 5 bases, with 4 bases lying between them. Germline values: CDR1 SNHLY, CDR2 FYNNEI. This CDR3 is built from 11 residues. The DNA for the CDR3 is TGTGCCAGCAGTTATGATCAGCCCCAGCATTTT. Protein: CASSYDQPQHF.